This T cell receptor beta chain came from a study of Ad26.COV2.S vaccination and SARS-CoV-2 variants. Broader study findings: Responses of T cells in total may have been underestimated by the TCR breadth and depth analyses. Relative to placebo recipients, vaccine recipients exhibited elevated spike-specific TCR breadth. Similar non-spike TCR breadth was observed in recipients of vaccine and of placebo.

The protocol was immunoSEQ multiplex PCR, while the TCRdb copy is restricted to in-frame clones and leaves out a portion. The table shows 350,000 to 450,000 clones, with under 95% occurring only once. Trimming took off 3 bases at V and 6 bases at J, with 5 bases between the two ends. Germline CDR1 and CDR2: LGHDT and YNNKEL (reference sequence). The CDR3 consists of 11 residues. This clone was seen a few times. What it binds is unknown. This TCR derives from a human donor who had recovered from COVID-19. Here the sequenced sample was peripheral blood, taken after recovery from COVID-19. The V and J genes are TRBV3-1 (or the pseudogene TRBV3-2) and TRBJ1-2; no clear D gene. CDR3 coding DNA: TGTGCCAGCAGCCAGGCGCATGGCTACACCTTC. It codes for CASSQAHGYTF.